The rows below give T cell receptor beta chains drawn from one sample of a study of cytomegalovirus exposure and HLA in healthy donors. Using immunoSEQ multiplex PCR, the repertoire was profiled, and TCRdb retains in-frame clones only, with some absent. The sample includes over 150,000 clones, roughly nine tenths seen only once; the top ten take around 0.85%. Sequencing used PBMCs. Receptors originate from a young woman in good health and CMV-seronegative. The CDR3 runs from the conserved cysteine through the conserved F or W. The D gene is left open where the match is weak. For some rows the clone size is stated as once, few or many, or as a class when expanded; others skip it.

d_gene	v_gene	j_gene	abundance	CDR3nt	CDR3aa
NA	TRBV5-1	TRBJ2-7	NA	TGCGCCAGCAGCTTAAATCTGGGCCAGCTTTTGACCTACGAGCAGTACTTC	CASSLNLGQLLTYEQYF
TRBD1	TRBV5-1	TRBJ1-2	NA	TGCGCCAGCAGCTTGACACAGGGGGCTAGGGGCTACACCTTC	CASSLTQGARGYTF
NA	TRBV11-2	TRBJ2-7	NA	TGTGCCAGCAGCTTAGGACAGTTCTACGAGCAGTACTTC	CASSLGQFYEQYF
NA	TRBV6-1	TRBJ2-7	NA	TGTGCCAGCAGTGAAGTATGGAGCTCCTACGAGCAGTACTTC	CASSEVWSSYEQYF
NA	TRBV25-1	TRBJ1-2	few	TGTGCCAGCAGTGGGGGGGGGTACGATGGCTACACCTTC	CASSGGGYDGYTF
NA	TRBV9	TRBJ2-7	NA	TGTGCCAGCAGCTATCAGGGGACACCCTACGAGCAGTACTTC	CASSYQGTPYEQYF
NA	TRBV25-1	TRBJ2-7	NA	TGTGCCAGCAGTGAACAGGGGACCAGCTACGAGCAGTACTTC	CASSEQGTSYEQYF
TRBD2	TRBV19	TRBJ2-1	few	TGTGCCAGTAGTCCCCCATGGGGTAGCGGGTTCTCATACAATGAGCAGTTCTTC	CASSPPWGSGFSYNEQFF
TRBD2	TRBV4-3	TRBJ2-1	once	TGCGCCAGCAGCCAAAGCGGGGGCTCCTACAATGAGCAGTTCTTC	CASSQSGGSYNEQFF
TRBD1	TRBV7-2	TRBJ1-2	NA	TGTGCCAGCAGCCAGTCCCGGGACAGGGATGGCTACACCTTC	CASSQSRDRDGYTF
TRBD1	TRBV13	TRBJ1-5	NA	TGTGCCAGCAGCCCGGGACAGGGAACACAGCCCCAGCATTTT	CASSPGQGTQPQHF
TRBD1	TRBV2	TRBJ1-4	NA	TGTGCCAGCGCTCAGGACAGGGCTAATGAAAAACTGTTTTTT	CASAQDRANEKLFF
TRBD1	TRBV7-2	TRBJ1-1	NA	TGTGCCAGCAGCTTAGGTCCAGGGGGCGACACTGAAGCTTTCTTT	CASSLGPGGDTEAFF
TRBD1	TRBV27	TRBJ1-1	NA	TGTGCCAGCAGGGGGACAGGGGGCAACACTGAAGCTTTCTTT	CASRGTGGNTEAFF
NA	TRBV10-1	TRBJ2-3	NA	TGCGCCAGCAGGGGAACACTAGTCGGCACAGATACGCAGTATTTT	CASRGTLVGTDTQYF
NA	TRBV7-6	TRBJ2-7	NA	TGTGCCAGCAGCAACGATCCCCGACAGCACCTCATCTCCTACGAGCAGTACTTC	CASSNDPRQHLISYEQYF
NA	TRBV7-2	TRBJ2-2	NA	TGTGCCAGCAGCTTAGCCAGGGGAGGGACCGGGGAGCTGTTTTTT	CASSLARGGTGELFF
TRBD1	TRBV27	TRBJ2-2	NA	TGTGCCAGCAGTCTTGACAGGGGGCTTTTCACCGGGGAGCTGTTTTTT	CASSLDRGLFTGELFF
TRBD2	TRBV27	TRBJ2-7	once	TGTGCCAGCAGTCCTAGCGGGAGCTCCTACGAGCAGTACTTC	CASSPSGSSYEQYF
TRBD2	TRBV6-6	TRBJ2-2	NA	TGTGCCAGCAGCCGTGCAGCGGGAGAGACCGGGGAGCTGTTTTTT	CASSRAAGETGELFF